The rows below give T cell receptor beta chains drawn from one sample of a study of blood T cell repertoires in COVID-19. Clones were sequenced by immunoSEQ multiplex PCR, and TCRdb holds only the in-frame ones, with some missing. The table lists around 300,000 clones, around 86% of them singletons. The sample taken for sequencing was peripheral blood. The receptors derive from a middle-aged woman who had recovered from COVID-19. CDR3s include the opening cysteine and the closing phenylalanine or tryptophan. The D gene is left open where the match is weak. Some rows have no size entry. The others give once, few or many, or a class for an expanded clone.

CDR3 protein: CASGPGGGNGYTF; CDR3 DNA: TGTGCCAGCGGCCCGGGGGGCGGAAACGGCTACACCTTC; D gene: NA; clone size: NA; V gene: TRBV3-1/TRBV3-2; J gene: TRBJ1-2
CDR3 protein: CATSDLLDTLETQYF; CDR3 DNA: TGTGCCACCAGTGATTTGCTGGACACGTTGGAGACCCAGTACTTC; D gene: NA; clone size: NA; V gene: TRBV24-1; J gene: TRBJ2-5
CDR3 protein: CASTSYPTYEQYF; CDR3 DNA: TGTGCCAGCACCTCCTATCCTACCTACGAGCAGTACTTC; D gene: NA; clone size: NA; V gene: TRBV7-9; J gene: TRBJ2-7
CDR3 protein: CASSKAPLAGGCGELFF; CDR3 DNA: TGTGCCAGCAGCAAAGCGCCACTAGCGGGAGGTTGCGGGGAGCTGTTTTTT; D gene: NA; clone size: NA; V gene: TRBV21-1; J gene: TRBJ2-2
CDR3 protein: CASSLGQALNQPQHF; CDR3 DNA: TGTGCCAGCAGTCTAGGACAGGCCCTCAATCAGCCCCAGCATTTT; D gene: TRBD1; clone size: once; V gene: TRBV28; J gene: TRBJ1-5
CDR3 protein: CASSGQGAEKLFF; CDR3 DNA: TGTGCCAGCAGTGGGCAGGGGGCGGAAAAACTGTTTTTT; D gene: TRBD1; clone size: NA; V gene: TRBV2; J gene: TRBJ1-4
CDR3 protein: CASSVNGGSTEQYF; CDR3 DNA: TGTGCCAGCAGCGTAAATGGCGGGAGTACCGAGCAGTACTTC; D gene: TRBD2; clone size: NA; V gene: TRBV9; J gene: TRBJ2-7
CDR3 protein: CASSQAGRSYEQYF; CDR3 DNA: TGTGCCAGCAGCCAAGCCGGGAGGTCCTACGAGCAGTACTTC; D gene: TRBD2; clone size: NA; V gene: TRBV3-1/TRBV3-2; J gene: TRBJ2-7
CDR3 protein: CAISEGPEGNGYTF; CDR3 DNA: TGTGCCATCAGTGAGGGGCCGGAGGGCAACGGCTACACCTTC; D gene: NA; clone size: NA; V gene: TRBV10-3; J gene: TRBJ1-2
CDR3 protein: CASSPLPTGGKDTQYF; CDR3 DNA: TGCGCCAGCAGCCCCCTACCGACAGGGGGTAAAGATACGCAGTATTTT; D gene: TRBD1; clone size: NA; V gene: TRBV5-1; J gene: TRBJ2-3
CDR3 protein: CAISESGGTGSEQYF; CDR3 DNA: TGTGCCATCAGTGAGTCAGGCGGGACGGGCAGCGAGCAGTACTTC; D gene: NA; clone size: NA; V gene: TRBV10-3; J gene: TRBJ2-7
CDR3 protein: CASTLGASGDTQYF; CDR3 DNA: TGCGCCAGCACCTTGGGGGCTTCTGGAGATACGCAGTATTTT; D gene: NA; clone size: NA; V gene: TRBV5-1; J gene: TRBJ2-3
CDR3 protein: CTSSQRLAGVDTQYF; CDR3 DNA: TGCACCAGCAGCCAAAGGCTAGCGGGAGTGGATACGCAGTATTTT; D gene: NA; clone size: few; V gene: TRBV1; J gene: TRBJ2-3
CDR3 protein: CATRATSTDTQYF; CDR3 DNA: TGTGCCACCAGGGCGACTAGCACAGATACGCAGTATTTT; D gene: NA; clone size: NA; V gene: TRBV24-1; J gene: TRBJ2-3
CDR3 protein: CASSQDPGVAGTYEQYF; CDR3 DNA: TGTGCCAGCAGCCAAGATCCTGGGGTAGCGGGTACCTACGAGCAGTACTTC; D gene: TRBD2; clone size: NA; V gene: TRBV3-1/TRBV3-2; J gene: TRBJ2-7
CDR3 protein: CASNDKTGTSGMFF; CDR3 DNA: TGCGCCAGCAACGACAAGACCGGGACTAGCGGGATGTTCTTC; D gene: TRBD2; clone size: once; V gene: TRBV5-1; J gene: TRBJ2-1
CDR3 protein: CASSGTGGYTF; CDR3 DNA: TGTGCCAGCAGTGGAACAGGGGGCTACACCTTC; D gene: NA; clone size: NA; V gene: TRBV12-3/TRBV12-4; J gene: TRBJ1-2
CDR3 protein: CASSAEGTSLDEQFF; CDR3 DNA: TGTGCCAGCAGCGCCGAGGGGACTAGCCTCGATGAGCAGTTCTTC; D gene: TRBD2; clone size: NA; V gene: TRBV9; J gene: TRBJ2-1
CDR3 protein: CASRGTAGANEQFF; CDR3 DNA: TGTGCCAGCAGGGGGACAGCGGGAGCGAATGAGCAGTTCTTC; D gene: NA; clone size: NA; V gene: TRBV2; J gene: TRBJ2-1
CDR3 protein: CASMQGPNTEAFF; CDR3 DNA: TGTGCCAGCATGCAGGGGCCGAACACTGAAGCTTTCTTT; D gene: NA; clone size: once; V gene: TRBV7-9; J gene: TRBJ1-1
CDR3 protein: CASRRYVTDEYQPQHF; CDR3 DNA: TGTGCCAGCAGAAGATATGTGACAGACGAATATCAGCCCCAGCATTTT; D gene: NA; clone size: NA; V gene: TRBV27; J gene: TRBJ1-5
CDR3 protein: CASRIVSNSPLHF; CDR3 DNA: TGTGCCAGTCGAATAGTATCGAATTCACCCCTCCACTTT; D gene: NA; clone size: NA; V gene: TRBV27; J gene: TRBJ1-6
CDR3 protein: CASSAPGVVGNTIYF; CDR3 DNA: TGTGCCAGCAGCGCCCCCGGGGTAGTCGGAAACACCATATATTTT; D gene: NA; clone size: once; V gene: TRBV6-6; J gene: TRBJ1-3
CDR3 protein: CASSEGSGVDTQYF; CDR3 DNA: TGTGCCAGCAGTGAAGGGTCGGGAGTCGATACGCAGTATTTT; D gene: NA; clone size: NA; V gene: TRBV25-1; J gene: TRBJ2-3
CDR3 protein: CASSQAPGLYNEQFF; CDR3 DNA: TGTGCCAGCAGCCAAGCGCCGGGACTATACAATGAGCAGTTCTTC; D gene: TRBD2; clone size: once; V gene: TRBV3-1/TRBV3-2; J gene: TRBJ2-1
CDR3 protein: CASGLTRGSSYEQYF; CDR3 DNA: TGTGCTAGTGGTTTGACCCGCGGGAGTAGCTACGAGCAGTACTTC; D gene: TRBD2; clone size: NA; V gene: TRBV12-5; J gene: TRBJ2-7
CDR3 protein: CATSRVVDTQYF; CDR3 DNA: TGTGCCACCAGCAGAGTCGTAGATACGCAGTATTTT; D gene: NA; clone size: NA; V gene: TRBV15; J gene: TRBJ2-3
CDR3 protein: CASSEPQTGAAHGYTF; CDR3 DNA: TGTGCCAGCAGTGAGCCACAAACAGGGGCTGCTCATGGCTACACCTTC; D gene: TRBD1; clone size: NA; V gene: TRBV25-1; J gene: TRBJ1-2
CDR3 protein: CASSYTIFTEAFF; CDR3 DNA: TGTGCCAGCAGTTATACAATCTTCACTGAAGCTTTCTTT; D gene: NA; clone size: NA; V gene: TRBV6-2/TRBV6-3; J gene: TRBJ1-1
CDR3 protein: CASSGQGQETQYF; CDR3 DNA: TGTGCCAGTAGTGGACAGGGTCAAGAGACCCAGTACTTC; D gene: TRBD1; clone size: NA; V gene: TRBV19; J gene: TRBJ2-5
CDR3 protein: CASSLATSGGSYNEQFF; CDR3 DNA: TGTGCCAGCAGCTTAGCGACTAGCGGGGGATCCTACAATGAGCAGTTCTTC; D gene: TRBD2; clone size: NA; V gene: TRBV7-2; J gene: TRBJ2-1
CDR3 protein: CAWSVGADRVGTEAFF; CDR3 DNA: TGTGCCTGGAGTGTAGGAGCGGACAGGGTGGGCACTGAAGCTTTCTTT; D gene: TRBD1; clone size: NA; V gene: TRBV30; J gene: TRBJ1-1
CDR3 protein: CASGLVVQSTEAFF; CDR3 DNA: TGTGCTAGTGGTTTGGTAGTTCAGTCAACTGAAGCTTTCTTT; D gene: NA; clone size: NA; V gene: TRBV12-5; J gene: TRBJ1-1
CDR3 protein: CASSSLVVADTQYF; CDR3 DNA: TGTGCCAGTAGTAGTCTAGTCGTGGCAGATACGCAGTATTTT; D gene: NA; clone size: NA; V gene: TRBV19; J gene: TRBJ2-3
CDR3 protein: CSASPPNTGELFF; CDR3 DNA: TGCAGTGCTAGTCCCCCTAACACCGGGGAGCTGTTTTTT; D gene: NA; clone size: once; V gene: TRBV20-1; J gene: TRBJ2-2
CDR3 protein: CAISERYDRGAKNIQYF; CDR3 DNA: TGTGCCATCAGTGAGCGTTACGACAGGGGAGCCAAAAACATTCAGTACTTC; D gene: TRBD1; clone size: NA; V gene: TRBV10-3; J gene: TRBJ2-4
CDR3 protein: CASSYSSVGSPLHF; CDR3 DNA: TGTGCCAGCAGTTACTCGTCGGTGGGCTCACCCCTCCACTTT; D gene: NA; clone size: NA; V gene: TRBV6-5; J gene: TRBJ1-6
CDR3 protein: CASSPRRSGGDEQFF; CDR3 DNA: TGTGCCAGTAGTCCCCGTCGCTCGGGAGGGGATGAGCAGTTCTTC; D gene: TRBD2; clone size: NA; V gene: TRBV19; J gene: TRBJ2-1
CDR3 protein: CASTAENTEAFF; CDR3 DNA: TGTGCCAGCACCGCAGAGAACACTGAAGCTTTCTTT; D gene: NA; clone size: NA; V gene: TRBV2; J gene: TRBJ1-1
CDR3 protein: CASSLSSGSEQFF; CDR3 DNA: TGTGCCAGCAGTTTGAGTAGCGGGTCTGAGCAGTTCTTC; D gene: TRBD2; clone size: NA; V gene: TRBV12-3/TRBV12-4; J gene: TRBJ2-1
CDR3 protein: CASRTPAGGNYTGELFF; CDR3 DNA: TGTGCCAGCAGGACACCAGCGGGAGGGAACTACACCGGGGAGCTGTTTTTT; D gene: TRBD2; clone size: NA; V gene: TRBV2; J gene: TRBJ2-2
CDR3 protein: CASSEQGQGSPLHF; CDR3 DNA: TGCGCCAGCAGTGAACAGGGGCAGGGTTCACCCCTCCACTTT; D gene: TRBD1; clone size: NA; V gene: TRBV10-2; J gene: TRBJ1-6
CDR3 protein: CASSHNSGHMGLQYF; CDR3 DNA: TGTGCCAGCAGCCACAATAGCGGTCACATGGGGCTTCAGTACTTC; D gene: NA; clone size: once; V gene: TRBV11-2; J gene: TRBJ2-4
CDR3 protein: CASSYSARMNTEAFF; CDR3 DNA: TGTGCCAGCAGTTACTCTGCCAGAATGAACACTGAAGCTTTCTTT; D gene: NA; clone size: NA; V gene: TRBV6-5; J gene: TRBJ1-1
CDR3 protein: CASSWGGATRSEETQYF; CDR3 DNA: TGCGCCAGCAGCTGGGGGGGTGCGACCCGGTCCGAAGAGACCCAGTACTTC; D gene: TRBD2; clone size: NA; V gene: TRBV5-1; J gene: TRBJ2-5
CDR3 protein: CATSDYGTGRDNEQFF; CDR3 DNA: TGTGCCACCAGTGACTACGGGACAGGGAGAGATAATGAGCAGTTCTTC; D gene: TRBD1; clone size: NA; V gene: TRBV24-1; J gene: TRBJ2-1